Shown below are 27 T cell receptor beta chains from a single sample sequenced in a study of shared clonotypes between healthy human individuals. Only CD45RO-negative cells positively selected for CCR7 counted as naive CD8 cells, so terminally differentiated effector memory CD45RA+ cells were excluded. Clones were read by immunoSEQ multiplex PCR, and TCRdb kept only the in-frame ones, dropping some. This table holds about 2,200,000 clones, more than 85% found once. Sequenced material: naive CD8+ T cells from PBMCs. These receptors were taken from a young man in good health. Some clones in this sample may be carry-over from other donors' samples.

The gene calls are TRBV6-4 and TRBJ2-1; D unresolved. The length of the CDR3 is 16 residues. V shed 6 bases and J shed 2 bases, with 17 bases lying between them. Germline loops: CDR1 MRHNA, CDR2 SNTAGT. DNA of the CDR3: TGTGCCAGCAGCCTCACGGCAGGAGTCGCCTACAATGAGCAGTTCTTC. Translation: CASSLTAGVAYNEQFF.

This CDR3 is CASSPLAGTRLNEQFF. The CDR3 coding sequence is TGTGCCAGCAGCCCCTTAGCCGGGACTAGACTAAATGAGCAGTTCTTC. This sequence joins TRBV4-2 and TRBJ2-1, with 8 bases matching TRBD2. Trimming at V came to 4 bases and at J to 7 bases, leaving 12 bases not matched to a gene. The CDR3 spans 16 residues. CDR1 and CDR2 (germline): LGHNA, YNFKEQ.

This clone was seen a single time. The chain links TRBV19 to TRBJ2-3; D is ambiguous. V was pared by 5 bases and J by 4 bases, with 7 bases between. This CDR3 comprises 12 residues. Germline V gene lookup returns CDR1 LNHDA and CDR2 SQIVND (reference sequence). The CDR3 region has the DNA TGTGCCAGTAGTGCAAGAGCAGATACGCAGTATTTT. As protein: CASSARADTQYF.

The chain combines TRBV11-1 with TRBJ2-1; no definite D call. CDR3 length: 17 residues. V was cut by 1 base and J by 0 bases, with 13 bases left in between. From germline, CDR1 is SGHAT and CDR2 FQDESV (reference sequence). For the CDR3, the DNA is TGTGCCAGCAGCTTAGAGGTCAGCCTAAGCTCCTACAATGAGCAGTTCTTC. This codes for CASSLEVSLSSYNEQFF.

The chain uses TRBV5-6 and TRBJ2-5; weak D call: TRBD1 (7 bases). This CDR3 region has 12 residues. The germline CDR1 and CDR2 sequences are SGHDT and YYEEEE. The germline V and J ends were trimmed by 0 bases and 11 bases, with 11 bases remaining between them. The CDR3 DNA sequence: TGTGCCAGCAGCTTGGTCAGGGGGGAGCAGTACTTC. Translation gives CASSLVRGEQYF.

The genes are TRBV7-3 and TRBJ2-1, with D perhaps assigned TRBD1 or TRBD2 (5 bases each). The CDR3 covers 15 residues. Germline V gene lookup returns CDR1 SGHTA and CDR2 FQGTGA. The germline V and J ends were trimmed by 5 bases and 7 bases, with 18 bases remaining between them. CDR3 sequence (DNA): TGTGCCAGCAGCCCCGGGGTTTTGGCAGGGAATGAGCAGTTCTTC. It codes for CASSPGVLAGNEQFF.

The V call is TRBV6-5, the J call TRBJ2-3, with TRBD1 matching over 8 bases. Germline CDR1 reads MNHEY; CDR2 reads SVGAGI. The CDR3 is 15 amino acids. V gave up 4 bases and J gave up 3 bases; unmatched junction bases: 6. The CDR3 DNA sequence: TGTGCCAGCAGTTCCGGGACAGGCTTTACAGATACGCAGTATTTT. Amino acid sequence: CASSSGTGFTDTQYF.

This chain uses TRBV7-9 with TRBJ1-2; D might be TRBD1 (5 bases). The length of the CDR3 is 15 residues. Trimming removed 1 base at V and 2 bases at J, with 11 bases between. Germline V gene data show CDR1 as SEHNR and CDR2 as FQNEAQ (reference sequence). CDR3 loop: CASSLVPGINYGYTF. Written as DNA, the CDR3 is TGTGCCAGCAGCTTAGTTCCAGGGATAAACTATGGCTACACCTTC.

V is TRBV7-9 and J is TRBJ2-7; 10 bases agree with TRBD2. The CDR3 sequence is 16 residues long. V dropped 0 bases and J dropped 2; count of bases not matched to a gene: 4. Germline loops: CDR1 SEHNR, CDR2 FQNEAQ (reference sequence). CDR3 in amino acids: CASSLAPGLAAYEQYF. The DNA for the CDR3 is TGTGCCAGCAGCTTAGCGCCCGGACTAGCGGCCTACGAGCAGTACTTC.

The chain combines TRBV5-5 with TRBJ2-3; no clear D gene. The CDR3 has 14 residues. Germline V lookup: CDR1 SGHKS, CDR2 YYEKEE (reference sequence). V lost 2 bases, J lost 2 bases, and 9 bases lay in between. CDR3 DNA: TGTGCCAGCAGCTTTCGAAGACCCACAGATACGCAGTATTTT. Its protein is CASSFRRPTDTQYF.

As DNA, the CDR3 is TGCGCCAGCAGTGAGTCGGGGGGGAGCTCCTACGAGCAGTACTTC. Protein product: CASSESGGSSYEQYF. This chain joins TRBV10-2 and TRBJ2-7; 7 bases are a match to TRBD2. J was trimmed by 0 bases and V by 0 bases; bases with no gene match: 2. Per the germline V gene, CDR1 is WSHSY and CDR2 is SAAADI. This CDR3 spans 15 amino acids.

This sequence joins TRBV2 and TRBJ1-5; D gene ambiguous. This CDR3 has 14 residues. Between the trimmed V and J ends, which lost 1 base and 3 bases, there was a span of 7 bases. From germline, CDR1 is SNHLY and CDR2 FYNNEI. As DNA, the CDR3 is TGTGCCAGCAGTGAAGGGCAGTACAATCAGCCCCAGCATTTT. This codes for CASSEGQYNQPQHF.

The chain links TRBV7-9 to TRBJ1-2; TRBD1 aligns across 12 bases. V was pared by 5 bases and J by 8 bases, with 15 bases of the junction left unmatched. The CDR3 length is 17 residues. The germline CDR1 and CDR2 sequences are SEHNR and FQNEAQ (reference sequence). CDR3 residues: CASSHGTGGAGRGGYTF. CDR3 DNA sequence: TGTGCCAGCAGCCACGGGACAGGGGGCGCGGGGCGAGGGGGCTACACCTTC.

The rearrangement links TRBV6-6 to TRBJ2-3; 9 nucleotides match TRBD2. V gave up 4 bases and J gave up 0 bases; unmatched junction bases: 5. The CDR3 covers 16 residues. Germline V gene lookup returns CDR1 MNHNY and CDR2 SVGAGI (reference sequence). The CDR3 DNA sequence: TGTGCCAGCAGTTCTAGCGGGGCAGCTAGCACAGATACGCAGTATTTT. Amino acids: CASSSSGAASTDTQYF.

The chain links TRBV23-1 to TRBJ1-5; 8 bases are a match to TRBD1. TRBV23-1 qualifies as an ORF whose function is uncertain. The length of the CDR3 is 17 residues. The V and J ends lost 0 bases and 1 base, in that order; junction bases with no gene match: 5. The CDR3 DNA sequence: TGCGCCAGCAGTCAATCTGGACAGGGCCTCAGCAATCAGCCCCAGCATTTT. This gives the protein CASSQSGQGLSNQPQHF.

The genes are TRBV7-9 and TRBJ2-3, with TRBD2 matching 11 bases. The germline V gene has CDR1 SEHNR and CDR2 FQNEAQ (reference sequence). The CDR3 consists of 14 residues. Unmatched junction bases numbered 4, after V lost 3 bases and J lost 8 bases. This CDR3 reads CASSLTSGTGTQYF. CDR3 coding DNA: TGTGCCAGCAGCTTGACTAGCGGGACTGGTACGCAGTATTTT.

The J gene is TRBJ2-1, the V gene TRBV27; D is uncertain. The CDR3 spans 16 residues. Per germline, CDR1 MNHEY and CDR2 SMNVEV (reference sequence). The V gene lost 0 bases and the J gene lost 2 bases, with 11 bases spanning the gap. The CDR3 spells CASSLSLRLPYNEQFF. CDR3 bases: TGTGCCAGCAGTTTATCATTACGGCTGCCCTACAATGAGCAGTTCTTC.

J is TRBJ2-7 and V is TRBV10-3; a weak D match, TRBD2 (5 bases). The germline V gene encodes CDR1 ENHRY and CDR2 SYGVKD. The V end was cut by 3 bases, the J end by 0 bases, with 9 bases between. This CDR3 spans 14 amino acids. The CDR3 region has the DNA TGTGCCATCAGTGAAGAGGCGGGCTCCTACGAGCAGTACTTC. Translation: CAISEEAGSYEQYF.

The V call is TRBV11-1, the J call TRBJ2-5; 9 bases match TRBD2. The V segment lost 1 base and the J segment 5 bases; nucleotides outside the gene matches: 8. CDR1 is SGHAT and CDR2 is FQDESV in the germline V gene (reference sequence). The CDR3 is 16 residues long. The CDR3 reads CASSLGASGTYETQYF. The CDR3 nucleotides are TGTGCCAGCAGCTTAGGGGCTAGCGGGACATACGAGACCCAGTACTTC.

The genes are TRBV4-1 and TRBJ2-2, with D unclear. The CDR3 runs 14 residues. The germline gives CDR1 MGHRA, CDR2 YSYEKL. V lost 2 bases, J lost 6 bases, and 10 bases lay in between. For the CDR3, the DNA is TGCGCCAGCAGCCAATCTATCTTGGCCGGGGAGCTGTTTTTT. Translation gives CASSQSILAGELFF.

This clone was counted once. The chain carries TRBV15 and TRBJ2-5, with 7 bases lining up with TRBD2. J lost 4 bases, V lost 0 bases, and 5 bases had no gene match. The length of the CDR3 is 15 residues. Germline V gene data show CDR1 as LNHNV and CDR2 as YYDKDF (reference sequence). CDR3 sequence: CATSRERGMAETQYF. As DNA, the CDR3 is TGTGCCACCAGCAGAGAGCGGGGGATGGCAGAGACCCAGTACTTC.

The gene calls are TRBV11-2 and TRBJ2-7, with D hard to call. The CDR3 has 13 amino acids. Germline CDR1 is SGHAT and CDR2 is FQNNGV. Trimming removed 1 base from V and 3 bases from J, with 7 bases in between. CDR3: CASSLARLYEQYF. DNA for the CDR3: TGTGCCAGCAGCTTAGCGCGACTCTACGAGCAGTACTTC. Based on the CDR3 plus reference TRBV11-2 and TRBJ2-7, the full variable domain is EAGVAQSPRYKIIEKRQSVAFWCNPISGHATLYWYQQILGQGPKLLIQFQNNGVVDDSQLPKDRFSAERLKGVDSTLKIQPAKLEDSAVYLCASSLARLYEQYFGPGTRLTVT.

V usage is TRBV7-8 and J usage is TRBJ2-7; D is perhaps TRBD1 (6 bases). Germline V CDR1 and CDR2: SGHVS, FQNEAQ. V was cut by 4 bases and J by 4 bases, with 20 bases left in between. The CDR3 spans 16 residues. CDR3 sequence (DNA): TGTGCCAGCAGCTCCAACGTCCGGGACATAGGTTACGAGCAGTACTTC. It is translated as CASSSNVRDIGYEQYF.

CDR3: CAWSVARSYGYTF. As DNA, the CDR3 is TGTGCCTGGAGTGTGGCCAGGAGCTATGGCTACACCTTC. The chain joins TRBV30 to TRBJ1-2; D is unclear. The CDR3 is made up of 13 amino acids. The germline V and J ends were trimmed by 0 bases and 4 bases, with 9 bases remaining between them. Germline CDR1 GTSNPN, CDR2 SVGIG (reference sequence). The complete variable domain, with remaining parts taken from reference TRBV30 and TRBJ1-2, reads SQTIHQWPATLVQPVGSPLSLECTVEGTSNPNLYWYRQAAGRGLQLLFYSVGIGQISSEVPQNLSASRPQDRQFILSSKKLLLSDSGFYLCAWSVARSYGYTFGSGTRLTVV.

The V call is TRBV27, the J call TRBJ2-2; D is unresolved. The V gene's germline CDR1 is MNHEY and CDR2 SMNVEV (reference sequence). This CDR3 has 12 residues. Trimming left V 6 bases short and J 7 bases short, with 9 bases between. CDR3 amino acids: CASSEYDGELFF. The CDR3 coding sequence is TGTGCCAGCAGCGAGTACGACGGGGAGCTGTTTTTT.

This clone was seen only once. The chain joins TRBV21-1 to TRBJ2-2; the D call TRBD2 from the table was never checked on the DNA. TRBV21-1 is termed a pseudogene. The CDR3 spans 16 residues. The DNA for the CDR3 is TGTGCCAGCAGCGCCTGCGGGGAGAGGGCCCCCGGGGAGCTGTTTTTT. Translation gives CASSACGERAPGELFF.

The chain has TRBV28 and TRBJ1-4; 7 bases map to TRBD1. There are 14 residues in the CDR3. The germline V gene has CDR1 MDHEN and CDR2 SYDVKM. V gave up 7 bases and J gave up 6 bases; unmatched junction bases: 8. CDR3 DNA sequence: TGTGCCAGCACCCACTCCCAGGGGGATGAAAAACTGTTTTTT. Its translation is CASTHSQGDEKLFF.